The entry that follows covers one T cell receptor beta chain sequence. The J segment lost 6 bases and the V segment lost 3 bases, leaving 7 bases of the junction unmatched. CDR3 length: 16 residues. Germline loops: CDR1 MDHEN, CDR2 SYDVKM. This sample is part of a study of shared clonotypes between healthy human individuals. Measured with immunoSEQ multiplex PCR; TCRdb has only the in-frame clones, and not every one. The sample lists about 2.4 million clones, 93% occurring once. Splitting of CD4+ cells produced CD45RA+ naive and CD45RA-negative memory subsets. Source material: naive CD4+ T cells from PBMCs. Indicated subset: CD45RA+ positively selected. The clonotype originates from a man younger than 35 in good health. Some clones in this sample may be carry-over from other donors' samples. The chain is built from TRBV28 and TRBJ2-3, with TRBD1 identical over 12 bases. CDR3: CASSFGDRGHGDTQYF. DNA of the CDR3: TGTGCCAGCAGTTTCGGGGACAGGGGGCATGGTGATACGCAGTATTTT.